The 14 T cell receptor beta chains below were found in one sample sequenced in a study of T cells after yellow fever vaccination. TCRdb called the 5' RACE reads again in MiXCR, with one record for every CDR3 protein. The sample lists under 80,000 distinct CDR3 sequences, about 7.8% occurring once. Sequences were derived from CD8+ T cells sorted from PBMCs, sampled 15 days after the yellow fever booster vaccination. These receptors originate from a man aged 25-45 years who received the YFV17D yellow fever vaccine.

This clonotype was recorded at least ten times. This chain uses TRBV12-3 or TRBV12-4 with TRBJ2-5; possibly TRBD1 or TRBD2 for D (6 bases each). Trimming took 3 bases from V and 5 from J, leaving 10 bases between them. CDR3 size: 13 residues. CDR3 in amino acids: CASSFGGGETQYF. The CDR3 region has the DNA TGTGCCAGCAGTTTCGGAGGGGGGGAGACCCAGTACTTC.

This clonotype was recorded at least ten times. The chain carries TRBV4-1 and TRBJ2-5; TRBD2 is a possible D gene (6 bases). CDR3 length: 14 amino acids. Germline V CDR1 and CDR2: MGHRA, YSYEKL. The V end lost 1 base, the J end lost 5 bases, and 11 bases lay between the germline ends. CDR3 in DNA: TGCGCCAGCAGCCAAGTAGGAGGGCCGGAGACCCAGTACTTC. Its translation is CASSQVGGPETQYF.

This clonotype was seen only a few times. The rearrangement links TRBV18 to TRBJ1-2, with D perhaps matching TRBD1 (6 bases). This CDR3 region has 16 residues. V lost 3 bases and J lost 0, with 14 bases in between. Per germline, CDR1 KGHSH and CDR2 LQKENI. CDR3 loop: CASSPPSDSSNYGYTF. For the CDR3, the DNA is TGTGCCAGCTCACCCCCATCGGACAGCTCTAACTATGGCTACACCTTC.

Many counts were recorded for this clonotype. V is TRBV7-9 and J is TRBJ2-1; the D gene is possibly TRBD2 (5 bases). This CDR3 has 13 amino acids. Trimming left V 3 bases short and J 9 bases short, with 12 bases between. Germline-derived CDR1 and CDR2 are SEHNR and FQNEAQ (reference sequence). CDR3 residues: CASSFYLAGEQFF. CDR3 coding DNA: TGTGCCAGCAGCTTTTATTTGGCGGGTGAGCAGTTCTTC.

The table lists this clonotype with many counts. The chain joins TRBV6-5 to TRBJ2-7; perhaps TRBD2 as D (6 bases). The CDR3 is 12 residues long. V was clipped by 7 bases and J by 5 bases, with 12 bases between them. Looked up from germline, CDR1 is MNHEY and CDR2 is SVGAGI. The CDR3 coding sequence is TGTGCCAGCACGGAACTAGCTAACGAGCAGTACTTC. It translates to CASTELANEQYF.

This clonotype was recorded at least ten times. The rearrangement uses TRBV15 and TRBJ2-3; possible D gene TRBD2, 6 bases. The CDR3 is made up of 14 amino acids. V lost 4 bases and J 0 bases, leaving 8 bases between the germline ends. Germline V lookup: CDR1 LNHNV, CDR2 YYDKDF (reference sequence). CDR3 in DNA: TGTGCCACCAGCAAAGGGACTAGCACAGATACGCAGTATTTT. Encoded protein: CATSKGTSTDTQYF.

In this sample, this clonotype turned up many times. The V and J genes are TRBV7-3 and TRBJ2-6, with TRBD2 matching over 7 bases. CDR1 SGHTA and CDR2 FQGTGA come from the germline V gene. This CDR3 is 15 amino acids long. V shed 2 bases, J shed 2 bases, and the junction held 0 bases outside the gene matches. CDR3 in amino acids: CASSLGGAGANVLTF. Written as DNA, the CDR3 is TGTGCCAGCAGCTTAGGGGGGGCTGGGGCCAACGTCCTGACTTTC.

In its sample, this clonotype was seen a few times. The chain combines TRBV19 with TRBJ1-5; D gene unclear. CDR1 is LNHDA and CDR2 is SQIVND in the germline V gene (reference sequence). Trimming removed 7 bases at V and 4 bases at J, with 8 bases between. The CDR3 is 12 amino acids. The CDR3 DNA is TGTGCCAGTACGATAGCAAATCAGCCCCAGCATTTT. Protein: CASTIANQPQHF.

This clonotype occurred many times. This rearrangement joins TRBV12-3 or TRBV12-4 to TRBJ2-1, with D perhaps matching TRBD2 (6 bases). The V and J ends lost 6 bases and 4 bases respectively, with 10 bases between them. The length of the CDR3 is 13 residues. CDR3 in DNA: TGTGCCAGCAGCCCTCTAGCGTACAATGAGCAGTTCTTC. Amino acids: CASSPLAYNEQFF.

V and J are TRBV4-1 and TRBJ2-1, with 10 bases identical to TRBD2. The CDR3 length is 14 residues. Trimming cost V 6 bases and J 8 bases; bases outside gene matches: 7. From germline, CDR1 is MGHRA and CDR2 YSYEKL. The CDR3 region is CASRQREGRDEQFF. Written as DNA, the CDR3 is TGCGCCAGCAGACAGCGGGAGGGCCGAGATGAGCAGTTCTTC.

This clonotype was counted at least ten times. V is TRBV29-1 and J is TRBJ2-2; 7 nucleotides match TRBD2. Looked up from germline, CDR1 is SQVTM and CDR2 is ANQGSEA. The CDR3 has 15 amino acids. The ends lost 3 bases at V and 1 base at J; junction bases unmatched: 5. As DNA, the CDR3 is TGCAGCGTTGATTGGTCTAGCGGGAACACCGGGGAGCTGTTTTTT. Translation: CSVDWSSGNTGELFF.

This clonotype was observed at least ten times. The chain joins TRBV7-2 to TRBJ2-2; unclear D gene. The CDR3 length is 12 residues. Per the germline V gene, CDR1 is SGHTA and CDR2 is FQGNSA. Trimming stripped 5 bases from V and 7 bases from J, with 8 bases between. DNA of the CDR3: TGTGCCAGCAGCCCCGTCGGCGGGGAGCTGTTTTTT. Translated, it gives CASSPVGGELFF.

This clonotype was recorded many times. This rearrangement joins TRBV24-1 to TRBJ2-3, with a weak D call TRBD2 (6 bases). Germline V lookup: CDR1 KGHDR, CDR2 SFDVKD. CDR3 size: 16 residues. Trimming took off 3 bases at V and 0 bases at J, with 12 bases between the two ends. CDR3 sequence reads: CATSDVIAASTDTQYF. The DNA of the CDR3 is TGTGCCACCAGTGATGTAATAGCGGCTAGCACAGATACGCAGTATTTT.

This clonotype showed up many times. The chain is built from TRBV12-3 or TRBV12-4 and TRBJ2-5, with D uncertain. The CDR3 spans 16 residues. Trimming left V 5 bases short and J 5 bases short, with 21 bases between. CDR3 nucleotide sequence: TGTGCCAGCAGTGCACGGCTAGATAAGGGTCGCGAGACCCAGTACTTC. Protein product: CASSARLDKGRETQYF.